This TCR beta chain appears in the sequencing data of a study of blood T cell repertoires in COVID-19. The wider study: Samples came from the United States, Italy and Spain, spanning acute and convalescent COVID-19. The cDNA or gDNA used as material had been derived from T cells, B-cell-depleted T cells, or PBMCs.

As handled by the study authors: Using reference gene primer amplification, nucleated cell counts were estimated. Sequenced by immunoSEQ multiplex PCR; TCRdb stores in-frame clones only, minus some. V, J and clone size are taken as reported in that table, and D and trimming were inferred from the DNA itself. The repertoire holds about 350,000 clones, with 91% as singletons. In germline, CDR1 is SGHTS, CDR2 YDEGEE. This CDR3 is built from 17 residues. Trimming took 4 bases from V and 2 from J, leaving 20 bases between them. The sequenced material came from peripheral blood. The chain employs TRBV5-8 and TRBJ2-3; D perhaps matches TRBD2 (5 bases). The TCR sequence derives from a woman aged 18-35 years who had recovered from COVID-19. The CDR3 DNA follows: TGTGCCAGCAGCATACCTATCCCGGAGGCGCTCACAGATACGCAGTATTTT. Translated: CASSIPIPEALTDTQYF.